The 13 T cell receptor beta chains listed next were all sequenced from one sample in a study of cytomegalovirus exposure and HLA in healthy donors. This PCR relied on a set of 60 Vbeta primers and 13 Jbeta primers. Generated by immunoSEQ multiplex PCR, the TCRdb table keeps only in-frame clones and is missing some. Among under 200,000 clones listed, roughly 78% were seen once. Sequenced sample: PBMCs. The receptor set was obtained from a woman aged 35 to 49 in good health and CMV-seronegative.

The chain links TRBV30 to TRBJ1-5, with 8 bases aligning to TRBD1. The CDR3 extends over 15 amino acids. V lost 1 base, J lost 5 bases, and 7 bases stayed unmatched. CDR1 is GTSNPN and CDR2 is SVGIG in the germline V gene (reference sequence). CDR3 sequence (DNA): TGTGCCTGGAGTGCCGGGACAGGTCAACATCAGCCCCAGCATTTT. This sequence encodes CAWSAGTGQHQPQHF.

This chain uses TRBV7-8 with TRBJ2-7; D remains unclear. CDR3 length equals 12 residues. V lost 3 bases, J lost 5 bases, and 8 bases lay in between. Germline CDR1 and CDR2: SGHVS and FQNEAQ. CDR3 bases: TGTGCCAGCAGCTTGAGGAGCGACGAGCAGTACTTC. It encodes CASSLRSDEQYF.

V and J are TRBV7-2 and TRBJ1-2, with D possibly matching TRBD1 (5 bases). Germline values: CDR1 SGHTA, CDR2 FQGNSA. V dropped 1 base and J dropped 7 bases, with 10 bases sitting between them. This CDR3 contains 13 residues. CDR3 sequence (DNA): TGTGCCAGCAGCTTAGGCGGACAATCTGGCTACACCTTC. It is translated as CASSLGGQSGYTF.

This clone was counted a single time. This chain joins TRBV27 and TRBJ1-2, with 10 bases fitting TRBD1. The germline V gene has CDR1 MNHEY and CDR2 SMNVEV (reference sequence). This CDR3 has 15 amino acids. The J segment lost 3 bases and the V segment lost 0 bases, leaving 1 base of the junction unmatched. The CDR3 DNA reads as TGTGCCAGCAGTTTATCGACAGGGGGCGACTATGGCTACACCTTC. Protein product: CASSLSTGGDYGYTF.

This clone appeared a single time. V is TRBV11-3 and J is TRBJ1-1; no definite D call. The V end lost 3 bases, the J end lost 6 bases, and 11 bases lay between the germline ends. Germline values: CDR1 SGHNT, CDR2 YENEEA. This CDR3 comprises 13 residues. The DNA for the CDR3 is TGTGCCAGCAGCTTGGCCCGTGGCCCTGAAGCTTTCTTT. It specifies CASSLARGPEAFF.

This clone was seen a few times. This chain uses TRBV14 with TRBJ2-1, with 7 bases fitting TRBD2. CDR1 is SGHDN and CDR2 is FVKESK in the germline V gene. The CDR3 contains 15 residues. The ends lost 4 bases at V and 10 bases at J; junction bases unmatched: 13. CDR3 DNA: TGTGCCAGCAGCCCCCGCGGGGGTAATACTCGGGAGCAGTTCTTC. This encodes CASSPRGGNTREQFF.

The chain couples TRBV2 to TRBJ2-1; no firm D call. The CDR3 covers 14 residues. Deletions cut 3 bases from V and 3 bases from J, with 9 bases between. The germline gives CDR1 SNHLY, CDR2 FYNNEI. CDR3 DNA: TGTGCCAGCAGTGATGCCTACCTCTACAATGAGCAGTTCTTC. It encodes CASSDAYLYNEQFF.

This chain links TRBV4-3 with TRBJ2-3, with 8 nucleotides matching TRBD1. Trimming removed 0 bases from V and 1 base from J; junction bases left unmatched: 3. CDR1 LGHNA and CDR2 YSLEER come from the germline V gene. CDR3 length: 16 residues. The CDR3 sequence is CASSQDGQGGTDTQYF. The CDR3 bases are TGCGCCAGCAGCCAAGATGGACAGGGAGGCACAGATACGCAGTATTTT.

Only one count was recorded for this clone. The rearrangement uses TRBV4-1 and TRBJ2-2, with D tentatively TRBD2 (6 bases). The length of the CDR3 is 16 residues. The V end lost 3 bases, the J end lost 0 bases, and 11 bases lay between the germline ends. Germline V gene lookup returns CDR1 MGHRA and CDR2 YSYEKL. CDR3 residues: CASSQEGIANTGELFF. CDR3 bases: TGCGCCAGCAGCCAGGAGGGGATCGCGAACACCGGGGAGCTGTTTTTT.

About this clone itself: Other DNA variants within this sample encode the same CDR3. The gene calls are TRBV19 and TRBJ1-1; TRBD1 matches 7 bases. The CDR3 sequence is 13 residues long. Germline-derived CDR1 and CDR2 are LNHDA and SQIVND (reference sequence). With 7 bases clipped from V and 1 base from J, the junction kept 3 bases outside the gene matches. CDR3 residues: CASTRGPNTEAFF. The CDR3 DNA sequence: TGTGCCAGTACAAGGGGGCCGAACACTGAAGCTTTCTTT. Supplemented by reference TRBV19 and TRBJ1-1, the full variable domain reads DGGITQSPKYLFRKEGQNVTLSCEQNLNHDAMYWYRQDPGQGLRLIYYSQIVNDFQKGDIAEGYSVSREKKESFPLTVTSAQKNPTAFYLCASTRGPNTEAFFGQGTRLTVV.

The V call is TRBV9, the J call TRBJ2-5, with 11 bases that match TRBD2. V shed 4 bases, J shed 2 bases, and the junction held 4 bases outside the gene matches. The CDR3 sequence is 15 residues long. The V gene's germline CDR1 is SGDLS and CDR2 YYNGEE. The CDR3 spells CASSSPSGRQETQYF. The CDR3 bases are TGTGCCAGCAGCTCCCCTAGCGGGAGGCAAGAGACCCAGTACTTC. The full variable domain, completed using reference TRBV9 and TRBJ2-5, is DSGVTQTPKHLITATGQRVTLRCSPRSGDLSVYWYQQSLDQGLQFLIQYYNGEERAKGNILERFSAQQFPDLHSELNLSSLELGDSALYFCASSSPSGRQETQYFGPGTRLLVL.

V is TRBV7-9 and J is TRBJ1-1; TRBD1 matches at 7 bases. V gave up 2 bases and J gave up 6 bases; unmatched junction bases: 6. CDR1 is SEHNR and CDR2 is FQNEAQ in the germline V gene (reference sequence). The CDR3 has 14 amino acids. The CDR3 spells CASSLTGVRSEAFF. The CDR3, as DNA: TGTGCCAGCAGCTTAACAGGGGTAAGGTCTGAAGCTTTCTTT.

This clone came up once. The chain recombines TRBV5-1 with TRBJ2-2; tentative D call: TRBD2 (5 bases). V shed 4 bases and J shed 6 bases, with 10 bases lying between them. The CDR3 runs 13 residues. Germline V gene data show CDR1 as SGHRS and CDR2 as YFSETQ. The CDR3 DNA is TGCGCCAGCAGCGACGGGGATGCCGGGGAGCTGTTTTTT. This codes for CASSDGDAGELFF. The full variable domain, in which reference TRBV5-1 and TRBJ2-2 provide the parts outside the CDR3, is KAGVTQTPRYLIKTRGQQVTLSCSPISGHRSVSWYQQTPGQGLQFLFEYFSETQRNKGNFPGRFSGRQFSNSRSEMNVSTLELGDSALYLCASSDGDAGELFFGEGSRLTVL.